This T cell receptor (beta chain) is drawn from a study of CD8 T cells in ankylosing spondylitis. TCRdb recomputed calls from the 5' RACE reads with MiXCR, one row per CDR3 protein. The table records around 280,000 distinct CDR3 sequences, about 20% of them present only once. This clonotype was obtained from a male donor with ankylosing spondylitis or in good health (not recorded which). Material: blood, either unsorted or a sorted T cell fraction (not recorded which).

CDR3 sequence: CSVGSRAETYNEQFF. DNA of the CDR3: TGCAGCGTTGGATCTCGAGCGGAGACCTACAATGAGCAGTTCTTC. This sequence joins TRBV29-1 and TRBJ2-1, with TRBD2 as a possible D gene (5 bases). The V and J ends lost 4 bases and 2 bases respectively, with 15 bases between them. CDR1 and CDR2 (germline): SQVTM, ANQGSEA. CDR3 length equals 15 residues.